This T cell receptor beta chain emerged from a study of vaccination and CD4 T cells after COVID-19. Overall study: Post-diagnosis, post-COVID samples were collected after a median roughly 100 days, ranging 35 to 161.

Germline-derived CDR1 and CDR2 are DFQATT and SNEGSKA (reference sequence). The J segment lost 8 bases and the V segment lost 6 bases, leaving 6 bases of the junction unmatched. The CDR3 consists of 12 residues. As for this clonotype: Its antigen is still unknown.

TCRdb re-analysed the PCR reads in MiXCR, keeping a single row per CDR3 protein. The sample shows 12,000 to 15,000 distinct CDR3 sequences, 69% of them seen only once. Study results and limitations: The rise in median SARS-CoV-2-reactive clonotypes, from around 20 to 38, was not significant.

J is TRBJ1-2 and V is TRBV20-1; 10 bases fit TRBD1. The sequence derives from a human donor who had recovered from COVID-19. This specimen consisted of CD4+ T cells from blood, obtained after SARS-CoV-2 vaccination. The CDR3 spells CSAGDRGLGYTF. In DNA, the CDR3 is TGCAGTGCGGGGGACAGGGGTTTAGGCTACACCTTC.